This record looks at one TCR beta chain sequence and its context. The data belong to a study of T cell changes during pregnancy in multiple sclerosis. Repertoires were generated with immunoSEQ multiplex PCR, while TCRdb's copy carries only in-frame clones and drops some. The sample lists around 57,000 clones, approximately 90% seen once, with roughly 2.7% in the top ten. The receptor comes from a female donor with multiple sclerosis, enrolled in a pregnancy study. The material was peripheral blood, obtained in the first trimester of pregnancy.

The CDR3 region is CASSGGLAGANYEQYF. The CDR3 region has the DNA TGTGCCAGCAGCGGAGGACTAGCGGGGGCCAACTACGAGCAGTACTTC. The V and J genes are TRBV9 and TRBJ2-7; TRBD2 agrees at 13 bases. This CDR3 region has 16 residues. The J segment lost 3 bases and the V segment lost 3 bases, leaving 6 bases of the junction unmatched. The germline CDR1 and CDR2 sequences are SGDLS and YYNGEE.